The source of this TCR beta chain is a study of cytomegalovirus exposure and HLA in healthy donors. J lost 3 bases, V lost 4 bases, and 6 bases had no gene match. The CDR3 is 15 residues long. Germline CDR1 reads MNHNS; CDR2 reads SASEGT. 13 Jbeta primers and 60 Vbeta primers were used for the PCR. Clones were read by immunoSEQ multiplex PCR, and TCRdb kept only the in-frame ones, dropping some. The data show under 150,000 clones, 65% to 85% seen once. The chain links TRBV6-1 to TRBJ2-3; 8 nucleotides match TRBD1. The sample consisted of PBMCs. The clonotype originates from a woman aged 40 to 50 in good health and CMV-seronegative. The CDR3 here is CASSVQDRVTDTQYF. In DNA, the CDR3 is TGTGCCAGCAGTGTTCAGGACAGGGTTACAGATACGCAGTATTTT.